This is a list of T cell receptor beta chains from one sample in a study of siplizumab effects on memory and regulatory T cells. Sequencing used immunoSEQ multiplex PCR; TCRdb keeps in-frame clones, though not all of them. The sample shows tens of thousands of clones, roughly 93% of them seen only once. The specimen was CD8+ T cells sorted from blood. These receptors were obtained from a human donor in good health. The CDR3 runs from the conserved cysteine through the conserved F or W. A D gene is named only where the DNA matches it firmly.

CDR3,V,D
CATSRGAGEDTQYF,TRBV15,TRBD2
CASSLGQESYEQYF,TRBV5-1,NA
CASSLADRAPKERGYTF,TRBV7-8,NA
CASSVMTHNSPLHF,TRBV27,NA
CSVEGAGDYGYTF,TRBV29-1,TRBD1
CASSLDFETYNEQYF,TRBV7-2,NA
CSAGEGVVDGYTF,TRBV29-1,NA
CASSRTGGNQPQHF,TRBV6-6,TRBD1
CASSLGPGSGGDTEAFF,TRBV7-2,TRBD1
CASSRGTKNSPLHF,TRBV6-5,NA
CASSFLAGGPNSDEQFF,TRBV5-4,TRBD2
CASSGGELFF,TRBV25-1,NA
CASSWTDPWGYEQYF,TRBV5-1,NA
CASSLGTDRLYF,TRBV7-2,NA
CASSSSGDSNYGYTF,TRBV9,NA
CASSIGRQTDGYTF,TRBV19,NA
CASSLDQGVMNEQFF,TRBV5-4,TRBD1
CASSVGEGKNIQYF,TRBV9,TRBD2
CASSYRKHYEQYF,TRBV6-5,NA
CASSRRGTGGNEQFF,TRBV6-6,TRBD1
CASSPQKDTRGEQYF,TRBV19,NA
CASSQGERERSPYNEQFF,TRBV14,TRBD2
CASRPMTSGYYEQYF,TRBV5-5,TRBD2
CASSLTDRGRVGELFF,TRBV5-1,TRBD1
CASSLKVSGAGNTDTQYF,TRBV5-1,NA
CASSDYRGAYEQYF,TRBV25-1,TRBD1
CASSIQSTGEQYF,TRBV19,NA
CASSTGIGQPQHF,TRBV5-6,NA
CASSFSFGQGQGKLFF,TRBV5-6,NA
CASRAAEQETQYF,TRBV6-1,NA
CASSFEASGTAGTGELFF,TRBV5-6,TRBD2
CATQVGTEQFF,TRBV10-3,NA
CASVWQGSEAFF,TRBV6-1,NA
CASSLGTSEQFF,TRBV5-6,NA
CASSIPGSQPQHF,TRBV19,NA
CASSGGIETQYF,TRBV5-8,NA
CAISDQRQGRTNEKLFF,TRBV10-3,TRBD1
CASSGRISYEQYF,TRBV19,NA
CASLTGSSNQPQHF,TRBV19,NA
CASSRPSYNEQFF,TRBV7-9,NA
CSVEIPGYYGYTF,TRBV29-1,NA
CAISGFVVPGTEAFF,TRBV10-3,NA
CATRPRTGINYGYTF,TRBV2,TRBD1
CASIPRDGISGANVLTF,TRBV19,NA
CASSGSDSFSSIYEQFF,TRBV7-9,NA
CASSLGSPYEQYF,TRBV7-9,NA